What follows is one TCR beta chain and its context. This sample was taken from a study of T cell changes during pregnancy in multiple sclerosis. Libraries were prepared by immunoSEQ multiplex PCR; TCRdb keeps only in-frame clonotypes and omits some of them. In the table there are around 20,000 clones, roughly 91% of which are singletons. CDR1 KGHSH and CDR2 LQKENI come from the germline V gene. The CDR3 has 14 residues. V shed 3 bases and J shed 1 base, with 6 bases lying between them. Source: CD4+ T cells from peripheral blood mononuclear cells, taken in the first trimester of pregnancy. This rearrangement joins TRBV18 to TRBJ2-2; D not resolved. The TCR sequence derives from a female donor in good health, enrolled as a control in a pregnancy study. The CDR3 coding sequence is TGTGCCAGCTCACCTCTAGAGAACACCGGGGAGCTGTTTTTT. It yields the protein CASSPLENTGELFF.